The 17 T cell receptor beta chains listed next were all sequenced from one sample in a study of post-analysis software for immune sequencing data. Overall study findings and caveats: Comparison of patients with controls showed a handful of TRBV segments more frequent in patients, TRBV5-6, TRBV5-1 and TRBV20-1 among them.

What these receptors recognize is not known. Unique-molecular-identifier-tagged TCR beta cDNA libraries were used. Each CDR3 protein is one row after TCRdb ran MiXCR on the PCR reads. The data hold about 210,000 distinct CDR3 sequences, with approximately 29% observed a single time. Sequencing was done on a sample of blood. The receptors here all came from a girl under 18 with multiple sclerosis.

At least ten counts were recorded for this clonotype. The chain employs TRBV12-3 or TRBV12-4 and TRBJ2-7, with D tentatively TRBD2 (5 bases). V lost 3 bases to trimming and J lost 6 bases, with 18 bases between them. The CDR3 sequence is 15 residues long. The CDR3 nucleotides read TGTGCCAGCAGTTTCCGGCTAGCCTCCGGAGGCGAGCAGTACTTC. Translated: CASSFRLASGGEQYF.

This clonotype came up a few times. J is TRBJ2-3 and V is TRBV12-3 or TRBV12-4; a weak D match, TRBD1 (5 bases). V was cut by 5 bases and J by 3 bases, with 18 bases left in between. The CDR3 is 16 amino acids. CDR3 protein: CASSPARVLRTDTQYF. DNA for the CDR3: TGTGCCAGCAGTCCCGCCAGGGTCCTGAGGACAGATACGCAGTATTTT.

This clonotype occurred many times. The DNA of the CDR3 is TGTGCCAGTCATCCTTCGGGGAAAAACATTCAGTACTTC. Translated, it gives CASHPSGKNIQYF. V gene TRBV12-3 or TRBV12-4 combines with J gene TRBJ2-4, with D maybe TRBD2 (5 bases). The CDR3 contains 13 residues. The V gene lost 9 bases and the J gene lost 4 bases, with 13 bases spanning the gap.

This clonotype was detected many times. The chain has TRBV7-9 and TRBJ2-1; TRBD1 matches 9 bases. Germline CDR1 is SEHNR and CDR2 is FQNEAQ (reference sequence). The ends lost 5 bases at V and 4 bases at J; junction bases unmatched: 9. The CDR3 runs 16 residues. CDR3 amino acids: CASSPMDRGTYNEQFF. The CDR3 nucleotides read TGTGCCAGCAGCCCAATGGACAGGGGAACGTACAATGAGCAGTTCTTC.

This clonotype was picked up many times. The chain links TRBV7-9 to TRBJ1-1, with TRBD1 identical over 10 bases. Germline V gene data show CDR1 as SEHNR and CDR2 as FQNEAQ (reference sequence). The ends lost 5 bases at V and 3 bases at J; junction bases unmatched: 9. The CDR3 sequence is 16 residues long. The CDR3 DNA sequence: TGTGCCAGCAGCAATCGACAGGGGGCGAAGTACACTGAAGCTTTCTTT. Amino acids: CASSNRQGAKYTEAFF.

This clonotype was seen only a few times. The rearrangement links TRBV6-6 to TRBJ2-7, with 11 bases lining up with TRBD1. From germline, CDR1 is MNHNY and CDR2 SVGAGI (reference sequence). The CDR3 totals 16 residues. The ends lost 5 bases at V and 4 bases at J; junction bases unmatched: 10. CDR3 amino acids: CASSPRRTGGGYEQYF. CDR3 nucleotide sequence: TGTGCCAGCAGTCCCAGGCGGACAGGGGGCGGTTACGAGCAGTACTTC.

This clonotype was recorded a few times. The DNA of the CDR3 is TGTGCCAGCAGGAAGCAGCGGGGGGTCTACGAGCAGTACTTC. This encodes CASRKQRGVYEQYF. The chain recombines TRBV6-2 or TRBV6-3 with TRBJ2-7; 9 bases are shared with TRBD2. Germline V gives CDR1 MNHEY, CDR2 SVGEGT. The CDR3 is 14 amino acids. V was pared by 6 bases and J by 3 bases, with 6 bases of the junction left unmatched.

The rearrangement joins TRBV7-9 to TRBJ2-3, with TRBD2 identical over 12 bases. Losses at the gene ends were 5 bases for V and 1 base for J; bases not matched to a gene: 4. Germline V CDR1 and CDR2: SEHNR, FQNEAQ (reference sequence). This CDR3 comprises 16 residues. In DNA form, the CDR3 reads TGTGCCAGCAGCCAAGGACTAGCGGGGCGCACAGATACGCAGTATTTT. It translates to CASSQGLAGRTDTQYF.

The CDR3 nucleotides read TGTGCCAGCAGTAAGACAGGGGGCGGGAACACTGAAGCTTTCTTT. It is translated as CASSKTGGGNTEAFF. This chain connects TRBV6-1 to TRBJ1-1; TRBD1 aligns across 10 bases. Looked up from germline, CDR1 is MNHNS and CDR2 is SASEGT. The ends lost 5 bases at V and 1 base at J; junction bases unmatched: 4. The CDR3 extends over 15 amino acids.

The count of this clonotype is one. Possible read error: a much larger clone is one base away. This chain links TRBV2 with TRBJ2-1; a possible D gene is TRBD2 (5 bases). CDR3 length: 16 residues. V lost 2 bases and J lost 2, with 13 bases in between. Per the germline V gene, CDR1 is SNHLY and CDR2 is FYNNEI. This CDR3 reads CASSEPEGYPYNEQFF. The DNA of the CDR3 is TGTGCCAGCAGTGAACCAGAGGGCTATCCCTACAATGAGCAGTTCTTC.

This clonotype was picked up many times. CDR3 region: CASNLISGYGANVLTF. In nucleotides, the CDR3 is TGTGCCAGCAACCTGATTTCGGGGTACGGGGCCAACGTCCTGACTTTC. This rearrangement joins TRBV5-6 to TRBJ2-6; D is perhaps TRBD2 (5 bases). Trimming cost V 6 bases and J 4 bases, with 17 bases left between them. This CDR3 has 16 residues. CDR1 and CDR2 from the germline V gene are SGHDT and YYEEEE.

This clonotype came up many times. The V call is TRBV6-6, the J call TRBJ1-1; a possible D gene is TRBD1 (6 bases). V lost 5 bases, J lost 0 bases, and 13 bases lay in between. This CDR3 has 15 amino acids. Germline CDR1 reads MNHNY; CDR2 reads SVGAGI (reference sequence). The CDR3 DNA follows: TGTGCCAGCAGTCCCACCAGGGACATGAACACTGAAGCTTTCTTT. The encoded protein is CASSPTRDMNTEAFF.

On this clonotype: This may arise from a read error, as a much more abundant clone is one base away. This chain joins TRBV5-8 and TRBJ2-4, with 11 bases lining up with TRBD2. The tail of the sequence fits TRBJ2-5 better, so the J call may be wrong. The CDR3 loop spans 14 amino acids. CDR1 is SGHTS and CDR2 is YDEGEE in the germline V gene. This CDR3 is CASLIAGGQGTQYF. The CDR3 DNA reads as TGTGCCAGCCTCATAGCGGGGGGGCAAGGGACCCAGTACTTC.

This clonotype occurred once. The chain carries TRBV20-1 and TRBJ2-4; a possible D gene is TRBD1 (5 bases). The J call is doubtful: the DNA matches TRBJ2-7 better. Germline CDR1 DFQATT, CDR2 SNEGSKA (reference sequence). The CDR3 contains 12 residues. The DNA of the CDR3 is TGCAGTGCTTTGACAGTCGAAGGCGAGCAGTACTTC. The encoded protein is CSALTVEGEQYF.

In its sample, this clonotype was seen many times. The chain joins TRBV10-3 to TRBJ1-2, with D uncertain. Trimming removed 3 bases at V and 6 bases at J, with 11 bases between. The CDR3 length is 13 residues. Per the germline V gene, CDR1 is ENHRY and CDR2 is SYGVKD. The CDR3 DNA sequence: TGTGCCATCAGTGAAGTTGTAACAGATGGCTACACCTTC. This sequence encodes CAISEVVTDGYTF.

This clonotype was picked up a small number of times. This sequence joins TRBV3-1 and TRBJ1-3; 9 bases align to TRBD1. Per germline, CDR1 LGHDT and CDR2 YNNKEL (reference sequence). The CDR3 extends over 15 amino acids. V lost 4 bases and J lost 3; bases outside the gene matches: 4. CDR3 DNA: TGTGCCAGCAGCCTCCGGGACAGGGTTGGAAACACCATATATTTT. Encoded protein: CASSLRDRVGNTIYF. The variable domain in full, with the rest retrieved from reference TRBV3-1 and TRBJ1-3, is DTAVSQTPKYLVTQMGNDKSIKCEQNLGHDTMYWYKQDSKKFLKIMFSYNNKELIINETVPNRFSPKSPDKAHLNLHINSLELGDSAVYFCASSLRDRVGNTIYFGEGSWLTVV.

J is TRBJ2-3 and V is TRBV9; no firm D call. Germline loops: CDR1 SGDLS, CDR2 YYNGEE. The length of the CDR3 is 14 residues. The V end was cut by 1 base, the J end by 1 base, with 7 bases between. This CDR3 is CASSVSPGTDTQYF. CDR3 nucleotide sequence: TGTGCCAGCAGCGTATCCCCGGGCACAGATACGCAGTATTTT. The full variable domain, its missing parts supplied by reference TRBV9 and TRBJ2-3, is DSGVTQTPKHLITATGQRVTLRCSPRSGDLSVYWYQQSLDQGLQFLIQYYNGEERAKGNILERFSAQQFPDLHSELNLSSLELGDSALYFCASSVSPGTDTQYFGPGTRLTVL.